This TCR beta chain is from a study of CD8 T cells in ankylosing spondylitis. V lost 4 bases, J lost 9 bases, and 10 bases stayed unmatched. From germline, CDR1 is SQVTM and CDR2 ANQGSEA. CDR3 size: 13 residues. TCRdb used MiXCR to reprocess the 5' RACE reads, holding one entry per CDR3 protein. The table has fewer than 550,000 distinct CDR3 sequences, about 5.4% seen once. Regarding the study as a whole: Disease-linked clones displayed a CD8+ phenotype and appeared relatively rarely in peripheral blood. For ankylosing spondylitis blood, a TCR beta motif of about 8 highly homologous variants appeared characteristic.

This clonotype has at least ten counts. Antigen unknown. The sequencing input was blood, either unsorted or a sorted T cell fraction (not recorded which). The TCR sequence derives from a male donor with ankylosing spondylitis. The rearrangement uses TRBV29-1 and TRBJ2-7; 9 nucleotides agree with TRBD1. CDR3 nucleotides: TGCAGCGTTGGGGCGACAGGGGGACCAGTGCAGTACTTC. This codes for CSVGATGGPVQYF.